The 11 T cell receptor beta chains below were found in one sample sequenced in a study of T cell responses to AZD1222 COVID-19 vaccine. TCRdb's table, derived via immunoSEQ multiplex PCR, lists solely in-frame clones and lacks some. The sample holds roughly 160,000 clones; 75% to 90% are singletons and the top ten take 6.5% to 7%. The sample here was peripheral blood, taken on day 0 of AZD1222 vaccination. These receptors all come from an adult in good health.

This sequence joins TRBV7-8 and TRBJ2-3, with a possible D match to TRBD2 (7 bases). V lost 5 bases and J lost 0, with 24 bases in between. The V gene's germline CDR1 is SGHVS and CDR2 FQNEAQ. The CDR3 has 19 amino acids. The CDR3 nucleotides are TGTGCCAGCAGCCCCCGTCGTTCCTTGGGAGGGGGTAGCACAGATACGCAGTATTTT. Translation gives CASSPRRSLGGGSTDTQYF.

This chain links TRBV6-1 with TRBJ2-1; 9 nucleotides line up with TRBD1. The CDR3 is 16 amino acids. CDR1 is MNHNS and CDR2 is SASEGT in the germline V gene. Losses at the gene ends were 3 bases for V and 7 bases for J; bases not matched to a gene: 10. The CDR3 nucleotides read TGTGCCAGCAGTGAGGTACAGGGGGCATCTTGGAATGAGCAGTTCTTC. Protein product: CASSEVQGASWNEQFF.

The rearrangement joins TRBV29-1 to TRBJ1-1; D gene unclear. The germline CDR1 and CDR2 sequences are SQVTM and ANQGSEA. Trimming cost V 1 base and J 0 bases, with 6 bases left between them. There are 13 residues in the CDR3. The CDR3 region is CSVEGRMNTEAFF. In nucleotides, the CDR3 is TGCAGCGTTGAAGGGCGGATGAACACTGAAGCTTTCTTT.

The V call is TRBV29-1, the J call TRBJ1-2; 9 bases fit TRBD1. CDR3 size: 12 residues. After removal of 7 bases from V and 3 bases from J, the junction contained 3 bases not matched to a gene. Germline V lookup: CDR1 SQVTM, CDR2 ANQGSEA. The CDR3 reads CSGTGADYGYTF. CDR3 DNA: TGCAGCGGGACAGGGGCAGACTATGGCTACACCTTC.

The chain links TRBV5-4 to TRBJ2-2; D may be TRBD1 (5 bases). The V gene's germline CDR1 is SGHNT and CDR2 YYREEE (reference sequence). Trimming took off 0 bases at V and 7 bases at J, with 13 bases between the two ends. The CDR3 loop spans 15 amino acids. The CDR3 nucleotides are TGTGCCAGCAGCTTGGGACAGAGTGTAATCGGGGAGCTGTTTTTT. Its protein product is CASSLGQSVIGELFF.

The chain joins TRBV7-9 to TRBJ1-4, with a possible D match to TRBD1 (5 bases). With 0 bases removed from V and 6 bases from J, the gap between germline ends came to 11 bases. This CDR3 is built from 15 residues. CDR1 SEHNR and CDR2 FQNEAQ come from the germline V gene (reference sequence). CDR3 protein: CASSLARGPDEKLFF. CDR3 bases: TGTGCCAGCAGCTTAGCTAGGGGACCCGATGAAAAACTGTTTTTT. Full variable domain (remainder filled in from reference TRBV7-9 and TRBJ1-4): DTGVSQNPRHKITKRGQNVTFRCDPISEHNRLYWYRQTLGQGPEFLTYFQNEAQLEKSRLLSDRFSAERPKGSFSTLEIQRTEQGDSAMYLCASSLARGPDEKLFFGSGTQLSVL.

This clone was observed a single time. The chain carries TRBV5-1 and TRBJ2-3; 7 positions match TRBD1. CDR1 and CDR2 from the germline V gene are SGHRS and YFSETQ. This CDR3 has 15 residues. V lost 6 bases, J lost 0 bases, and 7 bases stayed unmatched. CDR3 region: CASTPDRTSTDTQYF. CDR3 sequence (DNA): TGCGCCAGCACCCCGGACAGGACTAGCACAGATACGCAGTATTTT.

The gene calls are TRBV3-1 (or the pseudogene TRBV3-2) and TRBJ2-7, with unresolved D. The CDR3 has 12 residues. Germline CDR1 is LGHDT and CDR2 is YNNKEL (reference sequence). V gave up 2 bases and J gave up 3 bases, with 5 bases separating them. CDR3 sequence (DNA): TGTGCCAGCAGCCAATATGACTACGAGCAGTACTTC. Amino acid sequence: CASSQYDYEQYF.

V and J are TRBV10-1 and TRBJ2-7; D is uncertain. This CDR3 has 13 residues. Germline loops: CDR1 WNHNN, CDR2 SYGVQD (reference sequence). V was clipped by 4 bases and J by 5 bases, with 12 bases between them. The CDR3 is CASSARPSDEQYF. DNA for the CDR3: TGCGCCAGCAGTGCCAGGCCTTCTGACGAGCAGTACTTC.

This clone was counted only a few times. The CDR3 coding sequence is TGTGCCAGCAGTTACTCGGGCCGGGACACCCTCTACGAGCAGTACTTC. Amino acids: CASSYSGRDTLYEQYF. The rearrangement links TRBV6-5 to TRBJ2-7; D perhaps matches TRBD1 (6 bases). Germline V lookup: CDR1 MNHEY, CDR2 SVGAGI. Trimming cost V 0 bases and J 3 bases, with 15 bases left between them. The length of the CDR3 is 16 residues.

This chain uses TRBV7-2 with TRBJ2-3; D may match TRBD1 or TRBD2 (6 bases each). The CDR3 is made up of 16 amino acids. V was cut by 0 bases and J by 4 bases, with 14 bases left in between. Germline CDR1 and CDR2: SGHTA and FQGNSA. The CDR3: CASSLAPGAGADTQYF. DNA of the CDR3: TGTGCCAGCAGCTTAGCCCCGGGGGCGGGCGCAGATACGCAGTATTTT.